The sequence of this TCR beta chain was determined in a study of blood T cell repertoires in COVID-19. For the study at large: T cells, B-cell-depleted T cells, or PBMCs provided the cDNA or gDNA that served as material.

In the original processing: Reference gene primer amplification yielded estimated nucleated cell counts. TCRdb keeps only in-frame clones here, not all; method: immunoSEQ multiplex PCR. The V and J calls and clone size were taken over from that table, and D and trimming were inferred from the DNA. The sample holds under 130,000 clones, roughly 79% seen once. Germline V gene data show CDR1 as SGHRS and CDR2 as YFSETQ. The CDR3 consists of 16 residues. V was clipped by 0 bases and J by 7 bases, with 16 bases between them. The rearrangement links TRBV5-1 to TRBJ2-2; TRBD2 is a possible D gene (5 bases). The sequence came from a woman aged 70-85 years with acute or convalescent COVID-19. Sample: peripheral blood. CDR3: CASSLGLGGQGGELFF. The CDR3 nucleotides are TGCGCCAGCAGCTTGGGCCTGGGCGGGCAAGGCGGGGAGCTGTTTTTT.